Listed here is a single T cell receptor (beta chain). TCRdb's copy holds only in-frame clones and misses some; the assay was immunoSEQ multiplex PCR. The sample includes more than 15,000 clones, around 78% of them seen just once. Treatment: randomized to nivolumab then ipilimumab (arm A) or the reverse (arm B). No patient had prior DNA-damaging chemotherapy. PBMC sorting kept live CD3+CD8+ cells without CD19 or CD56. The source of the sample is a study of sequential checkpoint blockade in melanoma. Study details: Patients were randomized 1:1 to nivolumab-then-ipilimumab or ipilimumab-then-nivolumab first-line. Maintenance nivolumab came after either treatment sequence.

J gave up 4 bases and V 5 bases, and 12 bases lay outside the gene matches. The germline V gene encodes CDR1 SGHTA and CDR2 FQGTGA. The CDR3 covers 17 residues. Sample: CD8+ T cells sorted from blood (inferred from file names), taken from a patient given nivolumab and ipilimumab in sequence. V and J are TRBV7-3 and TRBJ2-1, with 9 bases matching TRBD2. The sequence came from a human donor with melanoma. This chain's CDR3 is CASSIAGGTGPYNEQFF. The CDR3 coding sequence is TGTGCCAGCAGCATCGCGGGAGGGACTGGGCCGTACAATGAGCAGTTCTTC. Based on the CDR3 plus reference TRBV7-3 and TRBJ2-1, the full variable domain is GAGVSQTPSNKVTEKGKYVELRCDPISGHTALYWYRQSLGQGPEFLIYFQGTGAADDSGLPNDRFFAVRPEGSVSTLKIQRTERGDSAVYLCASSIAGGTGPYNEQFFGPGTRLTVL.